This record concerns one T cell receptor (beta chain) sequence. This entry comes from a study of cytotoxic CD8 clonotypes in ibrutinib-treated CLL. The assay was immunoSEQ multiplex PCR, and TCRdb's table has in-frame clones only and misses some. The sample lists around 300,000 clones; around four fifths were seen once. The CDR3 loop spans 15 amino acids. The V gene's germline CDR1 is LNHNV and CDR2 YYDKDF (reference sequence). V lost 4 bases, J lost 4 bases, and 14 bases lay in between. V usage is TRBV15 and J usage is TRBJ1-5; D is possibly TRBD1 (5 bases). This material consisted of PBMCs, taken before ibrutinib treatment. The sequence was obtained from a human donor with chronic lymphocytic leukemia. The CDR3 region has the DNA TGTGCCACCAGCAAAACCGGACATGTTAATCAGCCCCAGCATTTT. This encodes CATSKTGHVNQPQHF.